This TCR beta chain was documented in a study of T-cell memory formation after mild COVID-19. This CDR3 has 16 residues. The germline gives CDR1 SGHRS, CDR2 YFSETQ. Trimming shortened V by 4 bases and J by 9 bases, and 23 bases separated the two germline ends. On this clonotype itself: What it binds is not known.

Overall study findings and caveats: Contracting CD8+ clones were enriched in EMRA, CD4+ mainly in CM and EM. Several responding clones turned up in pre-infection memory, indicating that cross-reactive memory may have taken part. Later expanders leaned CD4+, whereas clones that contracted between day 15 and 85 were balanced CD4/CD8. The authors did not confirm SARS-CoV-2 specificity of second-wave clones peaking day 37.

TCRdb called the 5' RACE reads again in MiXCR, with one record for every CDR3 protein. Of about 310,000 distinct CDR3 sequences in the sample, 15% to 20% were seen once. The V call is TRBV5-1, the J call TRBJ2-1; TRBD1 or TRBD2 may be the D gene (6 bases each). This sequence was found in a man aged 18 to 35 who had mild COVID-19 (a few samples of this study predate the infection). Cell type and time point are not known. The sequencing input was PBMCs or a T cell subset sorted from them (not recorded which). DNA for the CDR3: TGCGCCAGCAGCCCCGGGGGCTCGACTGGCCGCAGTGAGCAGTTCTTC. This encodes CASSPGGSTGRSEQFF. Supplemented by reference TRBV5-1 and TRBJ2-1, the full variable domain reads KAGVTQTPRYLIKTRGQQVTLSCSPISGHRSVSWYQQTPGQGLQFLFEYFSETQRNKGNFPGRFSGRQFSNSRSEMNVSTLELGDSALYLCASSPGGSTGRSEQFFGPGTRLTVL.